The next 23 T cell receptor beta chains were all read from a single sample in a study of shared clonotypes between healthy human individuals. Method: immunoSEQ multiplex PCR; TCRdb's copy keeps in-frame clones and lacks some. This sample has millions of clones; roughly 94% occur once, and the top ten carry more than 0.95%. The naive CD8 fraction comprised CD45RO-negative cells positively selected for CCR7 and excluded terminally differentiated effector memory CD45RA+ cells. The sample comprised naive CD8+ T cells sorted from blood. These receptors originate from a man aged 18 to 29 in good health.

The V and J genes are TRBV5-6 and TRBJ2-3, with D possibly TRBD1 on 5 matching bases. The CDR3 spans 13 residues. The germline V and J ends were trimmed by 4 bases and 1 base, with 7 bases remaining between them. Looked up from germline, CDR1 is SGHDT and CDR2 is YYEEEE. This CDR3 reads CASSMTGTDTQYF. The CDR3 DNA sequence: TGTGCCAGCAGCATGACAGGCACAGATACGCAGTATTTT.

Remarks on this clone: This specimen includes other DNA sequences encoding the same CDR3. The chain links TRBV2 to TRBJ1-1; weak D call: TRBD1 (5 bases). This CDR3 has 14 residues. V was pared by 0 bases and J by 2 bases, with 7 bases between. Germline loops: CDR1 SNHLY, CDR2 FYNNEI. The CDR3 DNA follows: TGTGCCAGCAGTGAAGCAGGGACTAACACTGAAGCTTTCTTT. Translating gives CASSEAGTNTEAFF.

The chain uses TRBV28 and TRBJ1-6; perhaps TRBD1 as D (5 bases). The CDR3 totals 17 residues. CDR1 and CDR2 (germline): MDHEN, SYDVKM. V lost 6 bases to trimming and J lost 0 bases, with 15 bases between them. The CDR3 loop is CASRAGLVSSYNSPLHF. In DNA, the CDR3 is TGTGCCAGCAGAGCGGGACTCGTGAGCTCCTATAATTCACCCCTCCACTTT.

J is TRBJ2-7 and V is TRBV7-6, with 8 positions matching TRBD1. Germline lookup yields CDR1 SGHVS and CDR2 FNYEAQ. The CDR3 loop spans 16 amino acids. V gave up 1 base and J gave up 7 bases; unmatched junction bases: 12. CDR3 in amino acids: CASSLGTGQGAREQYF. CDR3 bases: TGTGCCAGCAGCTTAGGGACGGGGCAGGGGGCGCGGGAGCAGTACTTC.

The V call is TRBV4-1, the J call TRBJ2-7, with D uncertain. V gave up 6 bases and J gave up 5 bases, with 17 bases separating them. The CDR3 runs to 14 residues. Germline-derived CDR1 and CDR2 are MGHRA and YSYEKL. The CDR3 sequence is CASRPPGRGDEQYF. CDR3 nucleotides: TGCGCCAGCAGACCGCCGGGCCGAGGCGACGAGCAGTACTTC.

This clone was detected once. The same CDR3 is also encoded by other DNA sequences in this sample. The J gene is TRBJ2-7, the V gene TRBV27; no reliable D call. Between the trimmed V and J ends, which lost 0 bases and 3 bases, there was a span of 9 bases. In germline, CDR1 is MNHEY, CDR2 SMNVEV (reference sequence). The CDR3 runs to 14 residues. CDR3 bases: TGTGCCAGCAGTTTATCCCTTGGGGTCTACGAGCAGTACTTC. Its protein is CASSLSLGVYEQYF.

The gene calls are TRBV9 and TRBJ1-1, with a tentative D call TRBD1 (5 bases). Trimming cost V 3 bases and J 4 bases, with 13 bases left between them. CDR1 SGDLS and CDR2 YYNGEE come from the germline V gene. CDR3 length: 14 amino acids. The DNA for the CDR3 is TGTGCCAGCAGCGCGGGACCGGCTAGCACTGAAGCTTTCTTT. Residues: CASSAGPASTEAFF.

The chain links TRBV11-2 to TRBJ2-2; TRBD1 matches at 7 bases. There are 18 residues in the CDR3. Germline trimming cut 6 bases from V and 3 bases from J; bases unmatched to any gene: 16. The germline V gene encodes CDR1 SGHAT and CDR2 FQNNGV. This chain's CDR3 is CASRQDQIGGYDTGELFF. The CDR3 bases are TGTGCCAGCAGACAAGATCAAATAGGGGGCTACGACACCGGGGAGCTGTTTTTT.

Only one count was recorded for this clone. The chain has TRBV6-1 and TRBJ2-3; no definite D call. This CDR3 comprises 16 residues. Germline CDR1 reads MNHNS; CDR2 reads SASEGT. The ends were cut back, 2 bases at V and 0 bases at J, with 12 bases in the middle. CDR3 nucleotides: TGTGCCAGCAGTGAAACCTCGGTAACTAGCACAGATACGCAGTATTTT. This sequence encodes CASSETSVTSTDTQYF.

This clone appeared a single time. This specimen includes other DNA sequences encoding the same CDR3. The CDR3: CASSLGLYNEQFF. In nucleotides, the CDR3 is TGTGCCAGCAGTTTAGGACTTTACAATGAGCAGTTCTTC. The chain joins TRBV27 to TRBJ2-1, with D tentatively TRBD2 (5 bases). This CDR3 is built from 13 residues. V was shortened by 2 bases and J by 4 bases, with 6 bases between the two germline ends. Germline CDR1 is MNHEY and CDR2 is SMNVEV (reference sequence).

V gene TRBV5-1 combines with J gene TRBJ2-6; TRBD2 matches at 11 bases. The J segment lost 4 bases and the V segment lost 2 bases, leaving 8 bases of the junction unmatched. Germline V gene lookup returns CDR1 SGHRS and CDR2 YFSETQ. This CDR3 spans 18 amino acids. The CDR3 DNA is TGCGCCAGCAGCTTCTCTACTAGCGGGAGTTCCGGGGCCAACGTCCTGACTTTC. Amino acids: CASSFSTSGSSGANVLTF.

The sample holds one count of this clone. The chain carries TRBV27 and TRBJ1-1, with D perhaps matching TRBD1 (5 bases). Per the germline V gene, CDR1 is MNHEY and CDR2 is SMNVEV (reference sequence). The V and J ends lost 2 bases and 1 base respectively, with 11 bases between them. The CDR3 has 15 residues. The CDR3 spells CASSLLGAANTEAFF. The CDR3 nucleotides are TGTGCCAGCAGTTTACTAGGGGCCGCGAACACTGAAGCTTTCTTT.

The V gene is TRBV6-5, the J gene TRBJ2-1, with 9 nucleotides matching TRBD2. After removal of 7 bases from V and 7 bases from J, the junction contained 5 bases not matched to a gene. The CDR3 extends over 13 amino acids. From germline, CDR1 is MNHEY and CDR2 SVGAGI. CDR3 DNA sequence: TGTGCCAGCACTAGCGGGAAGGCTAATGAGCAGTTCTTC. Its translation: CASTSGKANEQFF.

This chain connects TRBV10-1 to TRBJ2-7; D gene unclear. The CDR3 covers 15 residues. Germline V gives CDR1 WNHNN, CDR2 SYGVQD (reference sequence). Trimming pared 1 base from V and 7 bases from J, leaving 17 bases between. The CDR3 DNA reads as TGCGCCAGCAGTGAGTATCCGGGCCTTGCAGGAGAGCAGTACTTC. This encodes CASSEYPGLAGEQYF.

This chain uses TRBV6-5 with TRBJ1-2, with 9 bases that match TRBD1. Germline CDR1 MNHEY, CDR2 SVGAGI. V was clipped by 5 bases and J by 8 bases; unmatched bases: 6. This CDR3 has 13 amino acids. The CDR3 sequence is CASSPDRGGGYTF. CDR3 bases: TGTGCCAGCAGTCCTGACAGGGGGGGCGGCTACACCTTC.

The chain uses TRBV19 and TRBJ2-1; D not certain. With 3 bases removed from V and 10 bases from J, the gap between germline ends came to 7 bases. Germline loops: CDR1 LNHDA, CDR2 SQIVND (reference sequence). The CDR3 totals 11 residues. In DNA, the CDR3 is TGTGCCAGTAGTATGCGAAAGGAGCAGTTCTTC. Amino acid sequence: CASSMRKEQFF. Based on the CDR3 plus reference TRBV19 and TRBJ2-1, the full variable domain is DGGITQSPKYLFRKEGQNVTLSCEQNLNHDAMYWYRQDPGQGLRLIYYSQIVNDFQKGDIAEGYSVSREKKESFPLTVTSAQKNPTAFYLCASSMRKEQFFGPGTRLTVL.

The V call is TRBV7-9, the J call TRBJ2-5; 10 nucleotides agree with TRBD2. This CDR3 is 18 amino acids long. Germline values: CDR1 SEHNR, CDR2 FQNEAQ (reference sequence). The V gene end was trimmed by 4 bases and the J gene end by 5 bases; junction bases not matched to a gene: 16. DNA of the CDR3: TGTGCCAGCAGCTCCACCCTAGCGGGGGTATTCCTTGGGGAGACCCAGTACTTC. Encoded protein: CASSSTLAGVFLGETQYF.

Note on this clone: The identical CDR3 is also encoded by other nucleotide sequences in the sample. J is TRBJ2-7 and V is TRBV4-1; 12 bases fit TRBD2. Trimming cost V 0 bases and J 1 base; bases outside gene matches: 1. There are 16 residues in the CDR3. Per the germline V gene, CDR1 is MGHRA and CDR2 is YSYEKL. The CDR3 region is CASSQDGLAGSYEQYF. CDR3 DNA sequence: TGCGCCAGCAGCCAAGATGGACTAGCGGGATCCTACGAGCAGTACTTC.

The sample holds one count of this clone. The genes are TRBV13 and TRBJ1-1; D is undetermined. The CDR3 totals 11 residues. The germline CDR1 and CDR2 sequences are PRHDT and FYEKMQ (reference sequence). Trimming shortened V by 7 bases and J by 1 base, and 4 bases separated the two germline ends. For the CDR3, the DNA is TGTGCCAGCACGACGAACACTGAAGCTTTCTTT. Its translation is CASTTNTEAFF. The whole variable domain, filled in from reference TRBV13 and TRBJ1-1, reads AAGVIQSPRHLIKEKRETATLKCYPIPRHDTVYWYQQGPGQDPQFLISFYEKMQSDKGSIPDRFSAQQFSDYHSELNMSSLELGDSALYFCASTTNTEAFFGQGTRLTVV.

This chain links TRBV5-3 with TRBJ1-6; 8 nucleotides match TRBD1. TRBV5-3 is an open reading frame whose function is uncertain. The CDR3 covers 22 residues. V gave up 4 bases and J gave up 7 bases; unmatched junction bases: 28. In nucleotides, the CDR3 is TGTGCCAGAAGCGGGGCCCGCAAGAGGCCAACTGGACAGGGAGCCCCAAATTCACCCCTCCACTTT. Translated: CARSGARKRPTGQGAPNSPLHF.

The CDR3 is CAWRRGTSGGEEQYF. The CDR3, as DNA: TGTGCCTGGAGGCGTGGGACTAGCGGGGGTGAGGAGCAGTACTTC. The chain carries TRBV30 and TRBJ2-7; 14 bases align to TRBD2. CDR1 and CDR2 from the germline V gene are GTSNPN and SVGIG (reference sequence). This CDR3 region has 15 residues. V lost 3 bases and J lost 7; bases outside the gene matches: 8.

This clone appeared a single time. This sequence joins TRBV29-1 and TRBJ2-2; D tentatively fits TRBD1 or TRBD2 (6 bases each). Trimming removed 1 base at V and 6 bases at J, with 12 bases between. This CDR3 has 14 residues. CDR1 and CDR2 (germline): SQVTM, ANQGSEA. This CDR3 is CSVEGMGGSGELFF. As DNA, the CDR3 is TGCAGCGTTGAAGGGATGGGGGGCTCCGGGGAGCTGTTTTTT.

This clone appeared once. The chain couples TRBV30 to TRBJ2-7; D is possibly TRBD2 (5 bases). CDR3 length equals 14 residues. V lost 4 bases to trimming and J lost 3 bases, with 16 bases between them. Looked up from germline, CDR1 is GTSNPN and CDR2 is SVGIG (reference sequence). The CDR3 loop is CAWTSGVSFYEQYF. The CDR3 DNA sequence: TGTGCCTGGACGTCCGGGGTTAGTTTCTACGAGCAGTACTTC. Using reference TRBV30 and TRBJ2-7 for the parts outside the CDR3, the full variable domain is SQTIHQWPATLVQPVGSPLSLECTVEGTSNPNLYWYRQAAGRGLQLLFYSVGIGQISSEVPQNLSASRPQDRQFILSSKKLLLSDSGFYLCAWTSGVSFYEQYFGPGTRLTVT.